The clone carrying this T cell receptor beta chain was found many times. What it binds is unknown. There are 14 residues in the CDR3. Germline V gene lookup returns CDR1 GTSNPN and CDR2 SVGIG (reference sequence). The V end was cut by 3 bases, the J end by 2 bases, with 14 bases between. This sample was included in a study of T cells in Graves' hyperthyroidism and ophthalmopathy. Researchers took RNA transcripts and amplified the TCR beta CDR3 regions from them. The HTBI set primed first-round TCR CDR3 RT-PCR. TCRdb reprocessed the multiplex PCR reads via MiXCR and lists one record per CDR3 protein. Seen here are approximately 600,000 distinct CDR3 sequences, under 15% observed once, and the top ten hold roughly 4.3%. Findings and caveats of the study: Ophthalmopathy was predicted by the model a median of approximately six months ahead of onset. The majority of expanded thyroid clonotypes above 0.001 also appeared in blood.

The genes are TRBV30 and TRBJ2-7, with a possible D match to TRBD1 (5 bases). This TCR was sampled from a woman between 35 and 50 years old with Graves' ophthalmopathy. The sample comprised blood. CDR3 bases: TGTGCCTGGAGAGCTCCAGGGCGAACCTACGAGCAGTACTTC. It is translated as CAWRAPGRTYEQYF.